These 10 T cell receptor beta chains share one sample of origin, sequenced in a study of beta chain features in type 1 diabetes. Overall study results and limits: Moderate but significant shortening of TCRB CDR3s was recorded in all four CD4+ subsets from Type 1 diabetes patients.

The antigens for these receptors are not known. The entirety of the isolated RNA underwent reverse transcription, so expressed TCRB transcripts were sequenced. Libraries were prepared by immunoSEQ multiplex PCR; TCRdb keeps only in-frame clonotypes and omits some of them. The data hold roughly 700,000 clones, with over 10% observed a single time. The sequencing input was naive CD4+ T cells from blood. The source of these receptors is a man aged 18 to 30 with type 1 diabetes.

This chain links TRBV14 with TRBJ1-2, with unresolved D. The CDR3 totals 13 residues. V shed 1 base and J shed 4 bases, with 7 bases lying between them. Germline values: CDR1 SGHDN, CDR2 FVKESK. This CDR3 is CASSQGPLYGYTF. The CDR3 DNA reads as TGTGCCAGCAGCCAAGGTCCGCTCTATGGCTACACCTTC.

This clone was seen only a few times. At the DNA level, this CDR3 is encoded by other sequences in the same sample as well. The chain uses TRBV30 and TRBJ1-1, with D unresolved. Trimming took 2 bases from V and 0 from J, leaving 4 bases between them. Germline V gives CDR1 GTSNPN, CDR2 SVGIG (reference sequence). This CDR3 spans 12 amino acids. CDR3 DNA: TGTGCCTGGAGTTTGGTGAACACTGAAGCTTTCTTT. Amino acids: CAWSLVNTEAFF. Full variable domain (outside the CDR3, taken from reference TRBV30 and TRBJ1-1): SQTIHQWPATLVQPVGSPLSLECTVEGTSNPNLYWYRQAAGRGLQLLFYSVGIGQISSEVPQNLSASRPQDRQFILSSKKLLLSDSGFYLCAWSLVNTEAFFGQGTRLTVV.

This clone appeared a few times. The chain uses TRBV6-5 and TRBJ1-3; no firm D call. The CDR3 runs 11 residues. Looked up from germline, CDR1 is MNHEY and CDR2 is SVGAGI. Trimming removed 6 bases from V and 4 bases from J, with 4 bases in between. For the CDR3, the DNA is TGTGCCAGCAGCCGAGGAAACACCATATATTTT. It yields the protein CASSRGNTIYF.

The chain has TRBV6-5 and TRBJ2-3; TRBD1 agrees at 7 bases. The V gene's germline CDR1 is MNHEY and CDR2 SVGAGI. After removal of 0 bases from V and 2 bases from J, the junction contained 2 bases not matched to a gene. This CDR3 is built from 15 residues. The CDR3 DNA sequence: TGTGCCAGCAGTTACTCGGGACAGCACACAGATACGCAGTATTTT. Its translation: CASSYSGQHTDTQYF.

Written as DNA, the CDR3 is TGTGCCAGCAGTGAATCCCTGGGAGGGAAGAACACTGAAGCTTTCTTT. Its translation: CASSESLGGKNTEAFF. This rearrangement joins TRBV25-1 to TRBJ1-1; the D is unclear. The CDR3 contains 16 residues. Germline V gene data show CDR1 as MGHDK and CDR2 as SYGVNS. V lost 1 base and J 1 base, leaving 13 bases between the germline ends.

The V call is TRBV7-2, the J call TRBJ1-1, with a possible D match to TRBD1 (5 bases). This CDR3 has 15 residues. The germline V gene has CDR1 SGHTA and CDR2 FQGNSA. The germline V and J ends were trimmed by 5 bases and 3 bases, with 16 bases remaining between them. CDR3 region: CASSRTGWGDTEAFF. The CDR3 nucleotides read TGTGCCAGCAGCAGAACAGGCTGGGGGGACACTGAAGCTTTCTTT.

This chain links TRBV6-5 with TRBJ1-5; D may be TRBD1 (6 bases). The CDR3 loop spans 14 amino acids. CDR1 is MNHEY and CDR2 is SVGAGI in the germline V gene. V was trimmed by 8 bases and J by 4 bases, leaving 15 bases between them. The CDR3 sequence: CASRGRGLNQPQHF. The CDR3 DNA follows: TGTGCCAGCCGGGGCAGGGGCCTTAATCAGCCCCAGCATTTT.

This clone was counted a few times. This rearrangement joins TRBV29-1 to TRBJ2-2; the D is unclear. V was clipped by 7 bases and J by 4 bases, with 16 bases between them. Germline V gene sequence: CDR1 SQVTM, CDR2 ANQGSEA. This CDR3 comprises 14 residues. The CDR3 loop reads CSAPDVLGTGELFF. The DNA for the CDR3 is TGCAGCGCCCCCGACGTGTTGGGCACCGGGGAGCTGTTTTTT.

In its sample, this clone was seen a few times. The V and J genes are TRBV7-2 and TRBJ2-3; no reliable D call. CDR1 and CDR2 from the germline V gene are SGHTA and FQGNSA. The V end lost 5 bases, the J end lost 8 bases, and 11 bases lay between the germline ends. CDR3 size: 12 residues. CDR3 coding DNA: TGTGCCAGCAGCCCTACTTCCCCTACGCAGTATTTT. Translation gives CASSPTSPTQYF.

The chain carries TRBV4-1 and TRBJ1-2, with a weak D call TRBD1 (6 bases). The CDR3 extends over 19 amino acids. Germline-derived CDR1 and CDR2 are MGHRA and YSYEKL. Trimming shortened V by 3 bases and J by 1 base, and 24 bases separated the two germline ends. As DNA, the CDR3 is TGCGCCAGCAGCCACCCGGGGGCGGTTACTTCAGGCAGTAACTATGGCTACACCTTC. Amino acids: CASSHPGAVTSGSNYGYTF.